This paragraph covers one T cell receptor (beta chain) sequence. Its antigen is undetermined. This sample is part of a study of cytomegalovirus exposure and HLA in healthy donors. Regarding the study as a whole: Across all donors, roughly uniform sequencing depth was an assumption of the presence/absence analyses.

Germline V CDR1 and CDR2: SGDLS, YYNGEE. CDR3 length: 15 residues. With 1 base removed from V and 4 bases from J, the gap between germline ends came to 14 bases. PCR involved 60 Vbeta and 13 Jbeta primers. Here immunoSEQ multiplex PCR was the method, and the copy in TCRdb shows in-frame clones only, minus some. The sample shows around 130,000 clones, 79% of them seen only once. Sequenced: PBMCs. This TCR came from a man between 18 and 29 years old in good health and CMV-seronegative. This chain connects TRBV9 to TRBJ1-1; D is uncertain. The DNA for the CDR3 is TGTGCCAGCAGCGTATTGGTCGAGGAGGCCACTGAAGCTTTCTTT. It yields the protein CASSVLVEEATEAFF.